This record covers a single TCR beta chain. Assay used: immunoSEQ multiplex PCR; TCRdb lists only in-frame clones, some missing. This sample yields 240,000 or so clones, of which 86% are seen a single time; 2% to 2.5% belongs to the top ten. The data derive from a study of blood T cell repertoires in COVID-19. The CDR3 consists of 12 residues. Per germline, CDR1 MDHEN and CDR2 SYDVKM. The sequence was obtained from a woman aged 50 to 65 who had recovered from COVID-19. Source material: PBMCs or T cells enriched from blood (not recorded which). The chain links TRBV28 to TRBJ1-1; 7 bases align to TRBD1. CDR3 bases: TGTGCAACACAGGGGCCATACACTGAAGCTTTCTTT. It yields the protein CATQGPYTEAFF. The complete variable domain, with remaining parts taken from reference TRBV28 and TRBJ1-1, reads DVKVTQSSRYLVKRTGEKVFLECVQDMDHENMFWYRQDPGLGLRLIYFSYDVKMKEKGDIPEGYSVSREKKERFSLILESASTNQTSMYLCATQGPYTEAFFGQGTRLTVV.